These T cell receptor beta chains were read from a single sample in a study of Ad26.COV2.S vaccination and SARS-CoV-2 variants. Sequenced by immunoSEQ multiplex PCR; TCRdb stores in-frame clones only, minus some. The sample has fewer than 500,000 clones, roughly 91% seen once. The sample here was peripheral blood, taken in a trial of Ad26.COV2.S vaccine versus placebo. Receptor source: a person aged 18-65 years who received the Ad26.COV2.S COVID-19 vaccine or a placebo. CDR3s include the opening cysteine and the closing phenylalanine or tryptophan. D genes are given only for firm matches. Rows may omit the clone size; those that give it use once, few, many or a size class.

13	.	TRBD1	TRBJ2-7	TRBV6-5	CASGQGANYEQYF	TGTGCCAGTGGACAGGGAGCAAATTACGAGCAGTACTTC
18	.	.	TRBJ1-2	TRBV19	CASSNSGGRFAANYGYTF	TGTGCCAGTAGTAACTCCGGCGGTCGTTTCGCAGCTAACTATGGCTACACCTTC
15	.	.	TRBJ2-1	TRBV6-2/TRBV6-3	CASSSVASEPNEQFF	TGTGCCAGCAGTTCGGTAGCTAGCGAACCCAATGAGCAGTTCTTC
15	few	.	TRBJ2-7	TRBV5-1	CASSLDPQSSYEQYF	TGCGCCAGCAGCCTGGACCCACAGAGCTCCTACGAGCAGTACTTC
15	.	.	TRBJ2-7	TRBV28	CASSLRDVPPYEQYF	TGTGCCAGCAGTTTAAGGGACGTTCCCCCCTACGAGCAGTACTTC
16	.	.	TRBJ2-6	TRBV7-6	CASSLNSPGGANVLTF	TGTGCCAGCAGCTTAAATTCCCCGGGGGGGGCCAACGTCCTGACTTTC
18	.	.	TRBJ2-6	TRBV7-2	CASSWMTVSLSGANVLTF	TGTGCCAGCAGCTGGATGACAGTATCACTCTCTGGGGCCAACGTCCTGACTTTC
15	once	.	TRBJ2-1	TRBV5-4	CASSLERESHNEQFF	TGTGCCAGCAGCTTGGAACGGGAGTCCCACAATGAGCAGTTCTTC
15	.	.	TRBJ2-3	TRBV4-3	CASSQAVSGADTQYF	TGCGCCAGCAGCCAAGCGGTATCGGGGGCAGATACGCAGTATTTT
12	.	.	TRBJ1-1	TRBV10-2	CASGLPNTEAFF	TGCGCCAGCGGACTGCCGAACACTGAAGCTTTCTTT
14	.	.	TRBJ2-1	TRBV6-6	CASSYSGGNNEQFF	TGTGCCAGCAGTTACTCGGGCGGAAACAATGAGCAGTTCTTC
14	.	.	TRBJ1-2	TRBV2	CASSPWGINYGYTF	TGTGCCAGCAGCCCCTGGGGAATTAACTATGGCTACACCTTC
13	.	.	TRBJ2-5	TRBV3-1/TRBV3-2	CASSQIRKETQYF	TGTGCCAGCAGCCAAATAAGAAAGGAGACCCAGTACTTC
13	.	.	TRBJ2-2	TRBV4-1	CASSQLEAGELFF	TGCGCCAGCAGCCAACTAGAGGCCGGGGAGCTGTTTTTT
12	.	.	TRBJ2-1	TRBV6-6	CAISPTNNEQFF	TGTGCCATCTCGCCGACAAACAATGAGCAGTTCTTC
14	few	TRBD1	TRBJ2-1	TRBV11-3	CASSPGGSYNEQFF	TGTGCCAGCAGCCCAGGGGGCTCCTACAATGAGCAGTTCTTC
15	.	.	TRBJ2-2	TRBV13	CASSSRLVSTGELFF	TGTGCCAGCAGCTCCAGACTAGTCTCCACCGGGGAGCTGTTTTTT
12	.	.	TRBJ1-2	TRBV7-9	CASSLDDYGYTF	TGTGCCAGCAGCTTAGATGATTATGGCTACACCTTC
11	.	.	TRBJ2-7	TRBV30	CAWSVTHEQYF	TGTGCCTGGAGTGTAACGCACGAGCAGTACTTC
15	.	.	TRBJ2-3	TRBV24-1	CATSDPGSVTDTQYF	TGTGCCACCAGTGATCCCGGCAGTGTTACAGATACGCAGTATTTT
13	.	.	TRBJ1-1	TRBV28	CASSPGRAVGAFF	TGTGCCAGCAGTCCCGGGAGGGCGGTTGGAGCTTTCTTT
13	.	.	TRBJ2-7	TRBV5-5	CASSSRPGYEQYF	TGTGCCAGCAGCTCAAGGCCCGGCTACGAGCAGTACTTC
14	.	TRBD2	TRBJ2-5	TRBV6-5	CASSPLTSAETQYF	TGTGCCAGCAGTCCTCTGACTAGCGCGGAGACCCAGTACTTC
15	.	TRBD1	TRBJ1-2	TRBV6-5	CASSYTTGGNYGYTF	TGTGCCAGCAGTTACACTACAGGGGGAAACTATGGCTACACCTTC
15	.	TRBD2	TRBJ2-1	TRBV27	CASSPSAGVANEQFF	TGTGCCAGCAGCCCCTCAGCGGGAGTCGCGAATGAGCAGTTCTTC
12	.	.	TRBJ2-7	TRBV6-6	CASSNIPHEQYF	TGTGCCAGCTCCAACATACCCCACGAGCAGTACTTC
14	.	TRBD1	TRBJ2-7	TRBV11-1	CASSYTGDGYEQYF	TGTGCCAGCAGCTACACAGGGGACGGATACGAGCAGTACTTC
12	.	.	TRBJ2-2	TRBV27	CASSPYTGELFF	TGTGCCAGCAGTCCCTACACCGGGGAGCTGTTTTTT
16	.	TRBD1	TRBJ2-2	TRBV3-1/TRBV3-2	CASSPGQGARTGELFF	TGTGCCAGCAGCCCAGGACAGGGGGCGAGAACCGGGGAGCTGTTTTTT
13	.	.	TRBJ2-7	TRBV5-3	CARSLWRAWEQYF	TGTGCCAGAAGCTTGTGGCGGGCGTGGGAGCAGTACTTC
16	.	TRBD1	TRBJ2-7	TRBV3-1/TRBV3-2	CASSQGSGQVSYEQYF	TGTGCCAGCAGCCAAGGGTCAGGACAGGTATCCTACGAGCAGTACTTC
12	.	.	TRBJ1-1	TRBV28	CASRFRDTEAFF	TGTGCCAGCAGGTTCCGGGACACTGAAGCTTTCTTT
12	.	TRBD1	TRBJ2-7	TRBV12-3/TRBV12-4	CASSWTGLEQYF	TGTGCCAGCAGCTGGACAGGGCTCGAGCAGTACTTC
15	.	.	TRBJ2-7	TRBV5-8	CASSTAWGGGGEQYF	TGTGCCAGCAGCACGGCGTGGGGAGGGGGAGGCGAGCAGTACTTC
13	.	.	TRBJ1-1	TRBV5-5	CASSSLGGTEAFF	TGTGCCAGCAGCTCTTTGGGGGGAACTGAAGCTTTCTTT
15	.	TRBD1	TRBJ2-7	TRBV7-9	CASSLLPDRVSEQYF	TGTGCCAGCAGCTTACTCCCTGACAGGGTCTCCGAGCAGTACTTC
12	.	.	TRBJ2-2	TRBV6-5	CASTARPGELFF	TGTGCCAGCACCGCGCGCCCCGGGGAGCTGTTTTTT
14	.	.	TRBJ2-2	TRBV9	CASSLNLVTGELFF	TGTGCCAGCAGCCTAAATCTAGTGACCGGGGAGCTGTTTTTT
16	.	TRBD1	TRBJ2-5	TRBV28	CASSFWDSKLQETQYF	TGTGCCAGCAGTTTCTGGGACAGTAAATTACAAGAGACCCAGTACTTC
15	.	.	TRBJ2-1	TRBV4-1	CASSPGRDAYNEQFF	TGCGCCAGCAGCCCTGGCAGGGACGCCTACAATGAGCAGTTCTTC
14	.	TRBD1	TRBJ2-5	TRBV15	CATSSDRERETQYF	TGTGCCACCAGCTCCGACAGGGAAAGGGAGACCCAGTACTTC
14	.	.	TRBJ1-2	TRBV28	CASSLGGAGYGYTF	TGTGCCAGCAGTTTAGGGGGGGCCGGCTATGGCTACACCTTC
15	.	TRBD1	TRBJ1-1	TRBV5-1	CASSFTGTDNTEAFF	TGCGCCAGCAGCTTTACCGGGACAGATAACACTGAAGCTTTCTTT
14	.	.	TRBJ2-7	TRBV27	CASSLEPGTYEQYF	TGTGCCAGCAGTTTAGAACCGGGGACCTACGAGCAGTACTTC
15	few	TRBD1	TRBJ2-4	TRBV15	CATSREAGGLNIQYF	TGTGCCACCAGCAGGGAAGCAGGGGGCTTAAACATTCAGTACTTC
17	.	.	TRBJ2-7	TRBV6-2/TRBV6-3	CASSYNEDETRSYEQYF	TGTGCCAGCAGTTACAACGAGGACGAGACCCGCTCCTACGAGCAGTACTTC
13	.	TRBD1	TRBJ2-1	TRBV9	CASSEGQMNEQFF	TGTGCCAGCAGCGAGGGACAGATGAATGAGCAGTTCTTC
16	.	TRBD2	TRBJ2-1	TRBV27	CASTLAGAGLYNEQFF	TGTGCCAGCACCCTCGCGGGAGCTGGGCTGTACAATGAGCAGTTCTTC